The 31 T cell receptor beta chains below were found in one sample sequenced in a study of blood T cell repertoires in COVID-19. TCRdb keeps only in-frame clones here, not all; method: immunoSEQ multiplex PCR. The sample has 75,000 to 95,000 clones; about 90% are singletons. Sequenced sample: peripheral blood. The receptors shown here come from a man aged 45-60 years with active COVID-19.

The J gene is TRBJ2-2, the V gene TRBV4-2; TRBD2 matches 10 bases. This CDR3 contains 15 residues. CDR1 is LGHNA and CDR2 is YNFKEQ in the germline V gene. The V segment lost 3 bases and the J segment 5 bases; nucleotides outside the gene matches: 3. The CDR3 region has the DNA TGTGCCAGCAGCCATTCTAGCGGGAGTACCGGGGAGCTGTTTTTT. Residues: CASSHSSGSTGELFF.

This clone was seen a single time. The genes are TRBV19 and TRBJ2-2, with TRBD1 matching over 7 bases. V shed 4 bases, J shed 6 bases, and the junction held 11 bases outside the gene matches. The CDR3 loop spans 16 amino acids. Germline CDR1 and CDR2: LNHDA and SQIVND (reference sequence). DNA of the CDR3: TGTGCCAGTAGTAGGCCGACCAGGGGGTTGTCCGGGGAGCTGTTTTTT. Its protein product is CASSRPTRGLSGELFF.

The CDR3 reads CAWTIAISYNEQFF. The CDR3 coding sequence is TGTGCCTGGACGATAGCGATCTCCTACAATGAGCAGTTCTTC. The chain joins TRBV30 to TRBJ2-1; weak D call: TRBD2 (5 bases). Germline values: CDR1 GTSNPN, CDR2 SVGIG (reference sequence). The CDR3 consists of 14 residues. V lost 4 bases to trimming and J lost 0 bases, with 10 bases between them.

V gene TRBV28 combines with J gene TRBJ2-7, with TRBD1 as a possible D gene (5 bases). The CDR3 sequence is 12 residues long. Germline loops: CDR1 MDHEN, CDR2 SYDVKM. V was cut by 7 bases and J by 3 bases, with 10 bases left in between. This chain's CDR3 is CASKQGNYEQYF. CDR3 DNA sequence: TGTGCCAGCAAGCAGGGAAACTACGAGCAGTACTTC.

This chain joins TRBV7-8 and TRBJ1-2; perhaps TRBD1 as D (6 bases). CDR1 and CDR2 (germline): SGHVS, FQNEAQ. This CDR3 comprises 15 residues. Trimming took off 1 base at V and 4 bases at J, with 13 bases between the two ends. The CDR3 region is CASSLGRDMSYGYTF. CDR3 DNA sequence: TGTGCCAGCAGCTTAGGCCGGGACATGAGCTATGGCTACACCTTC.

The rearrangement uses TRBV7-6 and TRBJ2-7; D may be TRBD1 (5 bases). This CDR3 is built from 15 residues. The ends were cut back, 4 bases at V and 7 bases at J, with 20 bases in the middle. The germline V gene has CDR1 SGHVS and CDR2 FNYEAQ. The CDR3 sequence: CASSSDALGRGEQYF. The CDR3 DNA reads TGTGCCAGCAGCTCGGACGCATTGGGTAGGGGAGAGCAGTACTTC. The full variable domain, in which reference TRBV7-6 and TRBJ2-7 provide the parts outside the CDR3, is GAGVSQSPRYKVTKRGQDVALRCDPISGHVSLYWYRQALGQGPEFLTYFNYEAQQDKSGLPNDRFSAERPEGSISTLTIQRTEQRDSAMYRCASSSDALGRGEQYFGPGTRLTVT.

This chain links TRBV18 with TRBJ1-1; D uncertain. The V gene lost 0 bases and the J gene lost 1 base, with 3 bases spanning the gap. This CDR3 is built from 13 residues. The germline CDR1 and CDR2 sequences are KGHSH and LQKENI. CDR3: CASSPPGNTEAFF. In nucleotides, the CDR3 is TGTGCCAGCTCACCACCCGGGAACACTGAAGCTTTCTTT.

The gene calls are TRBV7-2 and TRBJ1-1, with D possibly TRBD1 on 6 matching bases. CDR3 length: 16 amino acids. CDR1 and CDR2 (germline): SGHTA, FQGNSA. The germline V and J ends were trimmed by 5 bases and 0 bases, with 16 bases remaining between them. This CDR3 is CASSPRGGTLNTEAFF. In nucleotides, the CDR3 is TGTGCCAGCAGCCCACGGGGGGGGACATTGAACACTGAAGCTTTCTTT.

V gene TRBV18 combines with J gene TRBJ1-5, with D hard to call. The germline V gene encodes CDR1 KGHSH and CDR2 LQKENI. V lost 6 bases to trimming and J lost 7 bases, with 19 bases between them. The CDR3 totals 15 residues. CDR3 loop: CASSSPGGQGQPQHF. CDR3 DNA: TGTGCCAGCTCCTCCCCGGGTGGCCAAGGACAGCCCCAGCATTTT. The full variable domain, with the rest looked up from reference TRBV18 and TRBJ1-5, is NAGVMQNPRHLVRRRGQEARLRCSPMKGHSHVYWYRQLPEEGLKFMVYLQKENIIDESGMPKERFSAEFPKEGPSILRIQQVVRGDSAAYFCASSSPGGQGQPQHFGDGTRLSIL.

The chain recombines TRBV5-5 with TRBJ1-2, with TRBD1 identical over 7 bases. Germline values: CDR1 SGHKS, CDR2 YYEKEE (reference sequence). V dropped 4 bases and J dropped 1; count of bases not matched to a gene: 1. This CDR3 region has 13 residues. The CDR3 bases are TGTGCCAGCAGCCCAGGGGGTAACTATGGCTACACCTTC. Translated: CASSPGGNYGYTF. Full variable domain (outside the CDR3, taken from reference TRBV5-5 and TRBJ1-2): DAGVTQSPTHLIKTRGQQVTLRCSPISGHKSVSWYQQVLGQGPQFIFQYYEKEERGRGNFPDRFSARQFPNYSSELNVNALLLGDSALYLCASSPGGNYGYTFGSGTRLTVV.

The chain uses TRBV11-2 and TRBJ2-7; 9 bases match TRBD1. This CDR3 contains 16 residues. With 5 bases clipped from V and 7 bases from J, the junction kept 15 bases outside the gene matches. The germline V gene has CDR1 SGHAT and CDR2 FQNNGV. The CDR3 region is CASSRTAGQGPSEQYF. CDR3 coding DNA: TGTGCCAGCAGCCGTACCGCCGGACAGGGGCCTTCGGAGCAGTACTTC.

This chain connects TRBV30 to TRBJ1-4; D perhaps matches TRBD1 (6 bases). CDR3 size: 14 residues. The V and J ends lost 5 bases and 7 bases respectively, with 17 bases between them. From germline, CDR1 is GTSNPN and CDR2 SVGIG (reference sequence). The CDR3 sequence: CAWGTGLSSEKLFF. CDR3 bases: TGTGCCTGGGGAACAGGGCTAAGCAGTGAAAAACTGTTTTTT.

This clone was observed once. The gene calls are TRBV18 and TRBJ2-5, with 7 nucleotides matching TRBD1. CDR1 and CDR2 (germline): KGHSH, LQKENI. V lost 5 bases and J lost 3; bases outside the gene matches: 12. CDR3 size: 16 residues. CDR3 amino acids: CASSFSKGQREETQYF. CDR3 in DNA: TGTGCCAGCTCATTCTCTAAGGGACAGCGAGAAGAGACCCAGTACTTC.

The CDR3 loop is CASSELAGVTGELFF. CDR3 nucleotides: TGTGCCAGCAGCGAACTAGCGGGGGTCACCGGGGAGCTGTTTTTT. The chain links TRBV7-3 to TRBJ2-2, with 11 nucleotides matching TRBD2. With V trimmed by 5 bases and J by 4 bases, 3 bases remained unmatched. This CDR3 spans 15 amino acids. Germline-derived CDR1 and CDR2 are SGHTA and FQGTGA.

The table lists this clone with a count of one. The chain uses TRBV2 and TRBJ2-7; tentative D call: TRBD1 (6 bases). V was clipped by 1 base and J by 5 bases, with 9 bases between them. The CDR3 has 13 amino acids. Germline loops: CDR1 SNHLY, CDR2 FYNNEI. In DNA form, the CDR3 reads TGTGCCAGCAGTGAAGGGGGGCTGGACGAGCAGTACTTC. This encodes CASSEGGLDEQYF.

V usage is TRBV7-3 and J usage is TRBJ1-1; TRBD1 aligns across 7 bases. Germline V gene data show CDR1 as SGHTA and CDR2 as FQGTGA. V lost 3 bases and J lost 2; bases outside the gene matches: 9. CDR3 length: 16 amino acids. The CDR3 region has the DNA TGTGCCAGCAGCTTTCGGACAGGATCCATCAACACTGAAGCTTTCTTT. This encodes CASSFRTGSINTEAFF.

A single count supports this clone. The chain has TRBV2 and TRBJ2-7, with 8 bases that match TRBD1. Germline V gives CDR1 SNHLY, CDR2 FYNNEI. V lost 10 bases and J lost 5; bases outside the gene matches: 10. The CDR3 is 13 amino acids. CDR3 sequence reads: CATSRTGFDEQYF. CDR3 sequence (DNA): TGTGCCACCTCAAGGACAGGGTTCGACGAGCAGTACTTC.

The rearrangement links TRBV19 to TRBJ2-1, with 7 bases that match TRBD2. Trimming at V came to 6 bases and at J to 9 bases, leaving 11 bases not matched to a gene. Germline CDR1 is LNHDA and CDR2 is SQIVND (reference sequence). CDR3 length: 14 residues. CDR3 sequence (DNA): TGTGCCAGTAGCACCATTGGGGGGGGTGGTGAGCAGTTCTTC. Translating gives CASSTIGGGGEQFF.

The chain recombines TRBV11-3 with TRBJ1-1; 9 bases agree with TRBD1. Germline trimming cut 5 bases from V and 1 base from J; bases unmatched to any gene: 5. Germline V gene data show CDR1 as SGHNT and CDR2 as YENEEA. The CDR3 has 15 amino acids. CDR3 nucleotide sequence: TGTGCCAGCAGCCGGCAGGGACAGGGGAACACTGAAGCTTTCTTT. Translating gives CASSRQGQGNTEAFF.

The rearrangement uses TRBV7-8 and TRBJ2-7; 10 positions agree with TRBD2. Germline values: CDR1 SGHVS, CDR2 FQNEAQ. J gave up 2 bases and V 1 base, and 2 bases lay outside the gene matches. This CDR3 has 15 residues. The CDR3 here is CASSLGGLATYEQYF. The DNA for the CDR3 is TGTGCCAGCAGCTTAGGGGGACTAGCGACCTACGAGCAGTACTTC.

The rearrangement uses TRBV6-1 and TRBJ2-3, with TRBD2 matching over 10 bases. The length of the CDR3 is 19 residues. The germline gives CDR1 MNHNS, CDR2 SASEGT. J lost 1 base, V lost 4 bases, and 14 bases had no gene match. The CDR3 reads CASSVNLGSSGSRTDTQYF. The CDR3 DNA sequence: TGTGCCAGCAGTGTGAATTTGGGGTCTAGCGGGAGTCGCACAGATACGCAGTATTTT.

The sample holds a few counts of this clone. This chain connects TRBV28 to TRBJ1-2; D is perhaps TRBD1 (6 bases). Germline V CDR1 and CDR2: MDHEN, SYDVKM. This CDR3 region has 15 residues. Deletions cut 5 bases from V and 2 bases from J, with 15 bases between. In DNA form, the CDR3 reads TGTGCCAGCAGTCCCTCGGGGGGACAAAACTATGGCTACACCTTC. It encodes CASSPSGGQNYGYTF.

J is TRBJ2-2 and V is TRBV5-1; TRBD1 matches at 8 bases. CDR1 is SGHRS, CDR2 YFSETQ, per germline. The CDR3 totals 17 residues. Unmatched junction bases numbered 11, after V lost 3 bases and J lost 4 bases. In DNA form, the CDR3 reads TGCGCCAGCAGCTCCAGCCACGGACAGGGCCCCACCGGGGAGCTGTTTTTT. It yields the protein CASSSSHGQGPTGELFF.

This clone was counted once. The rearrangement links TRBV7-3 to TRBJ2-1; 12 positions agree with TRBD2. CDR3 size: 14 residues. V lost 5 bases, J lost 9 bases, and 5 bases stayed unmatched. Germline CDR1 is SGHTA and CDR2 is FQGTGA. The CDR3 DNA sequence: TGTGCCAGCAGCATTCTAGCGGGAGGGGGTGAGCAGTTCTTC. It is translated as CASSILAGGGEQFF.

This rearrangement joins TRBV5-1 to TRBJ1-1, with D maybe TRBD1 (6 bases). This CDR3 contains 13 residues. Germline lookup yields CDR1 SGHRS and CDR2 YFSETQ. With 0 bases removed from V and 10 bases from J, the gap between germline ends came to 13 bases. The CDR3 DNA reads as TGCGCCAGCAGCTTGGGCAACAGGGACGGAGCTTTCTTT. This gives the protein CASSLGNRDGAFF. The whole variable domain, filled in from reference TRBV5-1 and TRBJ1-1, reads KAGVTQTPRYLIKTRGQQVTLSCSPISGHRSVSWYQQTPGQGLQFLFEYFSETQRNKGNFPGRFSGRQFSNSRSEMNVSTLELGDSALYLCASSLGNRDGAFFGQGTRLTVV.

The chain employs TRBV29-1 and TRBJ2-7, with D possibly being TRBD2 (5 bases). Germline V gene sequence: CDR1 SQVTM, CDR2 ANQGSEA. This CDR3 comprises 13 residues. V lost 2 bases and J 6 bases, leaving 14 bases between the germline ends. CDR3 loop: CSVEPGGMGEQYF. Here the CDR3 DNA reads TGCAGCGTTGAACCAGGAGGAATGGGCGAGCAGTACTTC.

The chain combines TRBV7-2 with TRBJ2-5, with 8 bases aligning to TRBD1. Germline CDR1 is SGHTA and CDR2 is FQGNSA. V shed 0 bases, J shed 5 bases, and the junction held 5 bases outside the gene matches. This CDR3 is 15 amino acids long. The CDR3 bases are TGTGCCAGCAGCTTAGCGGACAGGGATTGGGAGACCCAGTACTTC. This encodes CASSLADRDWETQYF.

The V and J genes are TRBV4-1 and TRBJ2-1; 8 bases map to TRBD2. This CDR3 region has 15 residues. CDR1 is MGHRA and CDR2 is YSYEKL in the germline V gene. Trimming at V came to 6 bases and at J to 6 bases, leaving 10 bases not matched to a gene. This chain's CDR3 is CASSQRTSGANEQFF. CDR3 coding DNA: TGCGCCAGCAGTCAGAGAACTAGCGGAGCCAATGAGCAGTTCTTC.

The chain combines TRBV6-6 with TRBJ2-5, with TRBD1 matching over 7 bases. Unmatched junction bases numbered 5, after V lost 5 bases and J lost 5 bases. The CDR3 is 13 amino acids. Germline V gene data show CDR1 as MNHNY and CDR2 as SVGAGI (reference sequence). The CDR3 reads CASSTDRVETQYF. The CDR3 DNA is TGTGCCAGCAGTACTGACAGGGTTGAGACCCAGTACTTC.

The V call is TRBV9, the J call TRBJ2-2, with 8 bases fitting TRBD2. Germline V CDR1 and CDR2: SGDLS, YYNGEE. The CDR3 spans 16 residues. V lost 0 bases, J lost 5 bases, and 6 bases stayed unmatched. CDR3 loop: CASSVEPAGVTGELFF. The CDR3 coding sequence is TGTGCCAGCAGCGTAGAGCCAGCGGGGGTGACCGGGGAGCTGTTTTTT.

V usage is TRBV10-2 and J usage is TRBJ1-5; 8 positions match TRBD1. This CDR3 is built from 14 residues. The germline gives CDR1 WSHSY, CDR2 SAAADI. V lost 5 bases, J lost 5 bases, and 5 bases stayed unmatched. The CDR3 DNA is TGCGCCAGCAGTCCGGGACAGGAACATCAGCCCCAGCATTTT. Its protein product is CASSPGQEHQPQHF.